The 8 T cell receptor beta chains below were found in one sample sequenced in a study of beta chain features in type 1 diabetes. Sequencing targeted expressed TCRB transcripts, as all isolated RNA had been reverse transcribed. TCRdb keeps only in-frame clones here, not all; method: immunoSEQ multiplex PCR. The sample holds hundreds of thousands of clones, around 15% seen once. The sequencing sample was made of naive CD4+ T cells from blood. The receptor set was obtained from a man aged 18 to 29 in good health.

This clone has only a few counts. The rearrangement links TRBV19 to TRBJ1-5; D gene unclear. Germline V gene sequence: CDR1 LNHDA, CDR2 SQIVND (reference sequence). V lost 7 bases and J lost 0, with 13 bases in between. This CDR3 has 15 amino acids. CDR3 sequence reads: CASTLERDSNQPQHF. The CDR3 DNA reads as TGTGCCAGTACTCTAGAACGGGATAGCAATCAGCCCCAGCATTTT.

There are a few counts of this clone. Written as DNA, the CDR3 is TGTGCCAGCAGCCTACAGGGGGCAACGCCCTATGGCTACACCTTC. Its protein product is CASSLQGATPYGYTF. The V call is TRBV7-2, the J call TRBJ1-2; 9 bases line up with TRBD1. CDR1 SGHTA and CDR2 FQGNSA come from the germline V gene. The CDR3 spans 15 residues. V lost 5 bases, J lost 4 bases, and 8 bases stayed unmatched.

This clone occurred a few times. The chain is built from TRBV7-2 and TRBJ1-2; no firm D call. Germline-derived CDR1 and CDR2 are SGHTA and FQGNSA. V was shortened by 6 bases and J by 7 bases, with 24 bases between the two germline ends. The CDR3 sequence is 16 residues long. The CDR3 sequence: CASSPESGSRFSGYTF. The CDR3, as DNA: TGTGCCAGCAGTCCCGAGTCCGGGAGCCGATTTAGTGGCTACACCTTC.

The genes are TRBV11-2 and TRBJ2-1, with D possibly TRBD2 on 6 matching bases. The V gene's germline CDR1 is SGHAT and CDR2 FQNNGV. The CDR3 is 13 amino acids. The V and J ends lost 2 bases and 9 bases respectively, with 11 bases between them. The CDR3 protein is CASSLRGAGEQFF. Here the CDR3 DNA reads TGTGCCAGCAGCTTACGAGGAGCGGGTGAGCAGTTCTTC.

This chain connects TRBV10-3 to TRBJ2-5, with 7 bases lining up with TRBD1. This CDR3 is 16 amino acids long. In germline, CDR1 is ENHRY, CDR2 SYGVKD. The trim removed 4 bases at V and 2 bases at J, leaving 10 bases unmatched. The CDR3, as DNA: TGTGCCATCAGTGGGAGGACAGGAGACGGACAAGAGACCCAGTACTTC. Translation gives CAISGRTGDGQETQYF.

This chain connects TRBV30 to TRBJ2-7, with unresolved D. The CDR3 has 14 residues. Trimming removed 0 bases from V and 3 bases from J, with 12 bases in between. Per germline, CDR1 GTSNPN and CDR2 SVGIG (reference sequence). The CDR3 protein is CAWSVLGLRYEQYF. The CDR3, as DNA: TGTGCCTGGAGTGTACTTGGCCTCCGCTACGAGCAGTACTTC.

This clone was found a few times. The genes are TRBV28 and TRBJ1-3, with TRBD1 matching over 8 bases. Germline trimming cut 5 bases from V and 4 bases from J; bases unmatched to any gene: 4. This CDR3 region has 14 residues. CDR1 is MDHEN and CDR2 is SYDVKM in the germline V gene. The CDR3 DNA sequence: TGTGCCAGCAGTAAAACAGGGGGGGGAAACACCATATATTTT. Its translation is CASSKTGGGNTIYF.

J is TRBJ1-5 and V is TRBV2, with 10 bases aligning to TRBD1. The length of the CDR3 is 15 residues. With 2 bases clipped from V and 7 bases from J, the junction kept 5 bases outside the gene matches. Germline CDR1 is SNHLY and CDR2 is FYNNEI. The CDR3 loop reads CASSEMGQGIQPQHF. The CDR3 bases are TGTGCCAGCAGTGAAATGGGACAGGGGATCCAGCCCCAGCATTTT.